A selection of T cell receptor beta chains follows, all from one sample in a study of shared clonotypes between healthy human individuals. The table came from immunoSEQ multiplex PCR; TCRdb's copy has only in-frame clones and leaves some out. The data hold 500,000 or so clones, with approximately 95% observed a single time. Material: naive CD4+ T cells sorted from blood. These receptors were obtained from a woman aged 30 to 39 in good health. Both conserved end residues are part of each CDR3. The order of the fields is CDR3 protein, CDR3 DNA, D gene, J gene, clone size, V gene. A D gene is named only where the DNA matches it firmly. The listing skips clone size in some rows; elsewhere it reads once, few, many or a size class.

CDR3: CASRGVPTYNEQFF
DNA: TGTGCCAGCAGGGGGGTACCCACCTACAATGAGCAGTTCTTC
D: -
J: TRBJ2-1
size: -
V: TRBV2

CDR3: CASSYPRGVLTDTQYF
DNA: TGTGCCAGCAGCTACCCTCGAGGGGTACTCACAGATACGCAGTATTTT
D: -
J: TRBJ2-3
size: -
V: TRBV7-2

CDR3: CASSTPGTSGTYEQYF
DNA: TGTGCCAGCAGTACCCCCGGGACTAGCGGGACCTACGAGCAGTACTTC
D: TRBD2
J: TRBJ2-7
size: once
V: TRBV28

CDR3: CASSHNPGQGHYGYTF
DNA: TGCGCCAGCAGTCACAACCCGGGACAGGGCCACTATGGCTACACCTTC
D: TRBD1
J: TRBJ1-2
size: -
V: TRBV23-1

CDR3: CASSSPAAWGKEQPQHF
DNA: TGTGCCAGCAGCTCTCCGGCGGCGTGGGGGAAGGAACAGCCCCAGCATTTT
D: -
J: TRBJ1-5
size: once
V: TRBV7-2

CDR3: CASSPALDGIVSNQPQHF
DNA: TGTGCCAGCAGTCCCGCTTTGGACGGTATAGTTAGCAATCAGCCCCAGCATTTT
D: -
J: TRBJ1-5
size: -
V: TRBV27

CDR3: CASSTHRTSRTGELFF
DNA: TGTGCCAGCAGCACTCACCGGACTAGCCGGACCGGGGAGCTGTTTTTT
D: TRBD2
J: TRBJ2-2
size: -
V: TRBV7-8

CDR3: CASSEAHPGQGSVYGYTF
DNA: TGTGCCAGCAGTGAAGCACATCCGGGACAGGGGTCCGTCTATGGCTACACCTTC
D: TRBD1
J: TRBJ1-2
size: once
V: TRBV2

CDR3: CASSTGNTEAFF
DNA: TGTGCCAGCAGCACAGGGAACACTGAAGCTTTCTTT
D: -
J: TRBJ1-1
size: -
V: TRBV5-4

CDR3: CASSLEGSPVGELFF
DNA: TGCGCCAGCAGCTTGGAGGGGAGTCCAGTCGGGGAGCTGTTTTTT
D: -
J: TRBJ2-2
size: -
V: TRBV5-1

CDR3: CASSELVAADTQYF
DNA: TGTGCCAGCAGTGAACTAGTGGCGGCAGATACGCAGTATTTT
D: -
J: TRBJ2-3
size: -
V: TRBV2

CDR3: CASSPRGGMGETQYF
DNA: TGTGCCAGCAGCCCGAGGGGAGGGATGGGAGAGACCCAGTACTTC
D: TRBD2
J: TRBJ2-5
size: -
V: TRBV5-6

CDR3: CACNGVSYEQYF
DNA: TGTGCCTGTAACGGGGTCTCCTACGAGCAGTACTTC
D: -
J: TRBJ2-7
size: -
V: TRBV30

CDR3: CASSKLRTDVSGANVLTF
DNA: TGTGCCAGCAGCAAACTTCGGACAGACGTCTCTGGGGCCAACGTCCTGACTTTC
D: -
J: TRBJ2-6
size: -
V: TRBV21-1